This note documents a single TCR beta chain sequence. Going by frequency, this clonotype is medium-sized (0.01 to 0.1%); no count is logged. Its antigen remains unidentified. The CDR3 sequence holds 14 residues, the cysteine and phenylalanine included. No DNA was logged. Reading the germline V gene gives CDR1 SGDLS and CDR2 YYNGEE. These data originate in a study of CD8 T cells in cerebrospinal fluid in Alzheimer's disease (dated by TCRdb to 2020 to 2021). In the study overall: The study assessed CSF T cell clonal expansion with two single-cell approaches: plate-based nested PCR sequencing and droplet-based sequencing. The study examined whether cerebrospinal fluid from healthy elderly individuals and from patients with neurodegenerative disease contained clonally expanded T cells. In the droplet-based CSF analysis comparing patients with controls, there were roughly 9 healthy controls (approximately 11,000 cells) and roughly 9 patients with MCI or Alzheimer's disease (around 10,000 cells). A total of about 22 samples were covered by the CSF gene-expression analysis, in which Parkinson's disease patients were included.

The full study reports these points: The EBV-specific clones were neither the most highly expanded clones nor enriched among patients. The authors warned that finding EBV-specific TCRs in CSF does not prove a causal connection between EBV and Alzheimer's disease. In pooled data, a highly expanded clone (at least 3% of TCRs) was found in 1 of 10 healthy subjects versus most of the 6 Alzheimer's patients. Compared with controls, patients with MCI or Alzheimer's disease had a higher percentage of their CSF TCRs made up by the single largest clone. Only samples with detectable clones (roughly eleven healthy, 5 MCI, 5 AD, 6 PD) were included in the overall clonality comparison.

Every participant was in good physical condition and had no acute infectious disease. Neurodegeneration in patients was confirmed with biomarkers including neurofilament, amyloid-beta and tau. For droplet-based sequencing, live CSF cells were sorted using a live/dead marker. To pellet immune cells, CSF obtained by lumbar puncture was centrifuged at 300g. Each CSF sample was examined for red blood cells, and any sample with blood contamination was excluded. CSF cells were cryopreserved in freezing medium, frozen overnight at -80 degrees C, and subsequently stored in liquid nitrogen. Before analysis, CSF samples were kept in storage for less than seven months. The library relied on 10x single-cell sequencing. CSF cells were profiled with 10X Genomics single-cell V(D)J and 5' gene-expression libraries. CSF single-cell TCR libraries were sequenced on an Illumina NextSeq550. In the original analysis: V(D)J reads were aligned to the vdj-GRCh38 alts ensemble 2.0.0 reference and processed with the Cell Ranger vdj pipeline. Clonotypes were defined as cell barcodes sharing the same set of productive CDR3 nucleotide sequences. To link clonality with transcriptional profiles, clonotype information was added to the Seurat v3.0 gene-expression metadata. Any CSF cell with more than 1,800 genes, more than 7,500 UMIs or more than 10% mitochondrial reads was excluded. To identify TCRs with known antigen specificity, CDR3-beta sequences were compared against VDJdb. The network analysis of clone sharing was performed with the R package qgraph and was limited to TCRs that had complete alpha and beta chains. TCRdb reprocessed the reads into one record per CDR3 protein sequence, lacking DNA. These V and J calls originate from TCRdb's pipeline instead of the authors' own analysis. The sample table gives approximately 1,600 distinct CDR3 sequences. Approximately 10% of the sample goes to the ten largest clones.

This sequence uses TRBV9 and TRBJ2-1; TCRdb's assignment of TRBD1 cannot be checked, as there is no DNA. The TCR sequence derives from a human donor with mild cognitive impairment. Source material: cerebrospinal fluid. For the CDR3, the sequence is CASSEEGGVGEQFF.